The clone carrying this T cell receptor (beta chain) was seen only once. This record belongs to a study of blood T cell repertoires in COVID-19. At the level of the study: Italy, Spain and the United States were the sources of the convalescent and acute COVID-19 samples.

In the original processing: Quantification of nucleated cells was approximated via reference gene primer amplification. The table came from immunoSEQ multiplex PCR; TCRdb's copy has only in-frame clones and leaves some out. The DNA was the basis for D and trimming; V, J and clone size are from that table. The sample consists of hundreds of thousands of clones, 85% of them appearing once. The germline gives CDR1 SGHNT, CDR2 YENEEA. V was pared by 5 bases and J by 6 bases, with 11 bases between. CDR3 length equals 12 residues. This chain joins TRBV11-3 and TRBJ2-7, with a possible D match to TRBD2 (6 bases). Sequenced sample: peripheral blood. The TCR comes from a man in his forties with acute or convalescent COVID-19. The DNA for the CDR3 is TGTGCCAGCAGCATCGGAGCGGGCGAGCAGTACTTC. This sequence encodes CASSIGAGEQYF.